Listed below are T cell receptor beta chains from one sample, sequenced in a study of blood T cell repertoires in COVID-19. Sequencing was performed with immunoSEQ multiplex PCR; in TCRdb, only in-frame clones are kept and a portion is missing. The table shows fewer than 350,000 clones, with around 87% occurring only once. The sequencing input was peripheral blood. The receptors come from a woman aged 45 to 65 who had recovered from COVID-19. Each CDR3 is given with its conserved first and last residue. The D gene is left open where the match is weak. Not every row has a clone size; where given, it reads once, few, many or a size class.

clone_size | j_call | d_call | v_call | cdr3_aa | cdr3_nt
once | TRBJ1-1 | - | TRBV5-4 | CASSLGLHSSEAFF | TGTGCCAGCAGCCTGGGACTCCACTCCTCTGAAGCTTTCTTT
- | TRBJ2-7 | - | TRBV7-2 | CASSLEFASYEQYF | TGTGCCAGCAGCTTAGAGTTTGCGAGCTACGAGCAGTACTTC
- | TRBJ1-1 | TRBD1 | TRBV2 | CASRTGQGSEAFF | TGTGCCAGCAGGACGGGACAGGGCTCCGAAGCTTTCTTT
- | TRBJ2-7 | TRBD2 | TRBV4-2 | CASSQAPSGRTSSYEQYF | TGTGCCAGCAGCCAAGCCCCTAGCGGGAGGACAAGCTCCTACGAGCAGTACTTC
few | TRBJ2-1 | - | TRBV11-2 | CASSPERTSYNEQFF | TGTGCCAGCAGCCCTGAAAGGACAAGCTACAATGAGCAGTTCTTC
- | TRBJ1-1 | TRBD1 | TRBV5-6 | CASSRSGTGKAFF | TGTGCCAGCAGCCGATCCGGGACAGGGAAGGCTTTCTTT
- | TRBJ2-1 | TRBD2 | TRBV11-3 | CASSLSGGPREQFF | TGTGCCAGCAGCTTAAGCGGGGGGCCCAGGGAGCAGTTCTTC
- | TRBJ1-5 | - | TRBV19 | CASREQGEYQPQHF | TGTGCCAGTAGAGAACAGGGAGAGTATCAGCCCCAGCATTTT
- | TRBJ2-1 | - | TRBV5-1 | CASSFLGGDEQFF | TGCGCCAGCAGCTTCTTGGGCGGGGATGAGCAGTTCTTC
few | TRBJ2-5 | - | TRBV19 | CASSPSGEVGETQYF | TGTGCCAGTAGCCCAAGCGGTGAAGTTGGCGAGACCCAGTACTTC
- | TRBJ1-6 | - | TRBV4-3 | CASSQDLAAFGNSPLHF | TGCGCCAGCAGCCAAGATCTCGCGGCCTTCGGTAATTCACCCCTCCACTTT
few | TRBJ2-5 | - | TRBV11-2 | CASSITAGRLETQYF | TGTGCCAGCAGTATCACCGCGGGACGTTTAGAGACCCAGTACTTC
- | TRBJ2-4 | - | TRBV7-2 | CASSPRDSRGGNIQYF | TGTGCCAGCAGCCCGCGTGATTCCAGGGGCGGTAACATTCAGTACTTC
- | TRBJ2-1 | - | TRBV6-2/TRBV6-3 | CASSYYGDFPYNEQFF | TGTGCCAGCAGTTATTATGGGGACTTTCCCTACAATGAGCAGTTCTTC
- | TRBJ2-2 | TRBD1 | TRBV7-2 | CASSRDRGGTGELFF | TGTGCCAGCAGCCGTGACAGGGGGGGCACCGGGGAGCTGTTTTTT